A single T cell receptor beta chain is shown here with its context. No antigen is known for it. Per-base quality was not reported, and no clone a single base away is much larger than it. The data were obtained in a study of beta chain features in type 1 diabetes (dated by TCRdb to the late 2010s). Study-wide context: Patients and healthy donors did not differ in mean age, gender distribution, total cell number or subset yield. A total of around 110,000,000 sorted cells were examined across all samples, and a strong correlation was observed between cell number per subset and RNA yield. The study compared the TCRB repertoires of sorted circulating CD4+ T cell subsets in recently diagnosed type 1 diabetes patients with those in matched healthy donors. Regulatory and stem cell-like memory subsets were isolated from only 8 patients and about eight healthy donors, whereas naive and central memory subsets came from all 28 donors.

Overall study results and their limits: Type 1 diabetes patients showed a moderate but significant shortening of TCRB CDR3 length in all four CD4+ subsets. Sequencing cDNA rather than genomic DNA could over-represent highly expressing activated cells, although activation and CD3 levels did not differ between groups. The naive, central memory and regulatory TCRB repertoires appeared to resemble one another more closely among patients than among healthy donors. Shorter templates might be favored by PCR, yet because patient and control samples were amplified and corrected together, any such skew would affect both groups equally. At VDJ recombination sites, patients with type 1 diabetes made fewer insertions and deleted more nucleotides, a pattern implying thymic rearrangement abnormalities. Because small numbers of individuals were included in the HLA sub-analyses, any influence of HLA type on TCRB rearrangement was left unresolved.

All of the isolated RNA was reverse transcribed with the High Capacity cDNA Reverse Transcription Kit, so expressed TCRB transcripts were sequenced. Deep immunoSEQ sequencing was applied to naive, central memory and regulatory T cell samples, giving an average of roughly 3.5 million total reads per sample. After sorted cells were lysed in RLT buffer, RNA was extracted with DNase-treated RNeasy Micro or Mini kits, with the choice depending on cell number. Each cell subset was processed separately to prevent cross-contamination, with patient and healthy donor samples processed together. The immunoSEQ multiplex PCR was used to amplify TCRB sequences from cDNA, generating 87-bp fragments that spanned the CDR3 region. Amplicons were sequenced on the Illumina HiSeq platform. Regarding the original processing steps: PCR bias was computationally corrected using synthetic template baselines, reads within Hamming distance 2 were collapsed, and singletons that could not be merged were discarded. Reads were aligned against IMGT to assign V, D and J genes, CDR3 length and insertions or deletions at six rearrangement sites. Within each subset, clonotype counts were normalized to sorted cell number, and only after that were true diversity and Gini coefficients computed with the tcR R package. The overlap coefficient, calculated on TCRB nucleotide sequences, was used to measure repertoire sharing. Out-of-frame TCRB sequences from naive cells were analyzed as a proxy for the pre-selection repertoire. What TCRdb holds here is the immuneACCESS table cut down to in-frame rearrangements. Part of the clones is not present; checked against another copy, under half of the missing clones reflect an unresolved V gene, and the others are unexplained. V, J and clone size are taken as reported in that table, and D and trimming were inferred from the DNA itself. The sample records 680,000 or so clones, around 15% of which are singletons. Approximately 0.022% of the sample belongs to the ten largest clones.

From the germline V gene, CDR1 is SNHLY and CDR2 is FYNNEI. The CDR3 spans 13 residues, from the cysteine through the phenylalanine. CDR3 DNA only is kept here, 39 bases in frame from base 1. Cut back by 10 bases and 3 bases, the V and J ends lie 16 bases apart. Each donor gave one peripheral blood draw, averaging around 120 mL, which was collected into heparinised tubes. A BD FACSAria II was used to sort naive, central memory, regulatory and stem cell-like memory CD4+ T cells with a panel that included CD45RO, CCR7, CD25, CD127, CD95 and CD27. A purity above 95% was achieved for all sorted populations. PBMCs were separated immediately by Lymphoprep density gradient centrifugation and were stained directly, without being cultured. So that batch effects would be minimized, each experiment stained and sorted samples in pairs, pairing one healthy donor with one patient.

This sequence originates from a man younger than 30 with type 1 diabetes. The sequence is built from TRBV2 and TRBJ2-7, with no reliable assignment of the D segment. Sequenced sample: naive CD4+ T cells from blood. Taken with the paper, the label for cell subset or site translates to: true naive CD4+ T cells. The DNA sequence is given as TGTGCCACGAGTCTTTCGCCGTACTACGAGCAGTACTTC. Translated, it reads CATSLSPYYEQYF.